The source of this T cell receptor (beta chain) is a study of T cells in Graves' hyperthyroidism and ophthalmopathy. The investigators amplified TCR beta CDR3 regions from RNA transcripts. First-round RT-PCR targeting the TCR CDR3 was performed with the HTBI primer set. TCRdb ran MiXCR on the multiplex PCR reads and lists one entry per CDR3 protein. The table includes about 520,000 distinct CDR3 sequences, less than 25% detected once. This CDR3 region has 17 residues. The V end was cut by 4 bases, the J end by 1 base, with 19 bases between. Germline assignment: CDR1 MNHEY and CDR2 SMNVEV (reference sequence). This clonotype was detected only a few times.

This chain uses TRBV27 with TRBJ1-2; no reliable D call. The receptor was isolated from a man between 18 and 35 years old with Graves' hyperthyroidism. Sequencing input: blood. The CDR3 nucleotides are TGTGCCAGCAGTTCTACTTACGCCACAGCAAGTAACTATGGCTACACCTTC. Its translation: CASSSTYATASNYGYTF.